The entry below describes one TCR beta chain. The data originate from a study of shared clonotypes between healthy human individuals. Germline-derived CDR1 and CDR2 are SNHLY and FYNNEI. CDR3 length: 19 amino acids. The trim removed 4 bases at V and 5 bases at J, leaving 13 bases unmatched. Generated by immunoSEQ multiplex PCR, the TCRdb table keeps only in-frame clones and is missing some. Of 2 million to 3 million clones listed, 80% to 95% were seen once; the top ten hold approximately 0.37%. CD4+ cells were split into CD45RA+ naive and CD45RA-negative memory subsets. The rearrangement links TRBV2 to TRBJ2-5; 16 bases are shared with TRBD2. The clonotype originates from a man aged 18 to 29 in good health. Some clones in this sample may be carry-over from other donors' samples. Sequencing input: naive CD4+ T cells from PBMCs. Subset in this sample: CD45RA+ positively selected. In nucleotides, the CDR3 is TGTGCCAGCAGTGGGGTGGGACTAGCGGGAGGGTTGGACTATGAGACCCAGTACTTC. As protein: CASSGVGLAGGLDYETQYF.